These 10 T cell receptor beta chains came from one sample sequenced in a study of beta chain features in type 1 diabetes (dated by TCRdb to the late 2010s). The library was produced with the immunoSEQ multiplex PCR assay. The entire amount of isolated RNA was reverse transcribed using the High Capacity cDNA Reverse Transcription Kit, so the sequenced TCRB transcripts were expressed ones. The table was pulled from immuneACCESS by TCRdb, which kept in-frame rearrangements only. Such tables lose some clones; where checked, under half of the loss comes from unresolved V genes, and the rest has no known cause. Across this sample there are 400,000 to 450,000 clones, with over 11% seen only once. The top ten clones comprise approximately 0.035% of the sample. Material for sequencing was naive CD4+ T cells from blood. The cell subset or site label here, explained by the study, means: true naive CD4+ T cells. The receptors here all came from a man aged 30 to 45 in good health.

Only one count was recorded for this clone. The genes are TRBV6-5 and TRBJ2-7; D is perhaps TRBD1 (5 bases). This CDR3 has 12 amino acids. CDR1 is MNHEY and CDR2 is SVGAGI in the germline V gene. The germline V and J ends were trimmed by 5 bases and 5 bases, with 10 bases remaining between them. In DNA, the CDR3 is TGTGCCAGCAGTGGGCAGGGCCACGAGCAGTACTTC. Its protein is CASSGQGHEQYF.

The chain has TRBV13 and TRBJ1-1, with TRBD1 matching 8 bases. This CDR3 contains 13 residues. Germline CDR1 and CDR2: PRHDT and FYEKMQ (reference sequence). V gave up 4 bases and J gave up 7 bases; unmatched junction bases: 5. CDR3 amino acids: CASSSGTGLEAFF. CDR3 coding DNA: TGTGCCAGCAGCTCCGGGACAGGACTTGAAGCTTTCTTT.

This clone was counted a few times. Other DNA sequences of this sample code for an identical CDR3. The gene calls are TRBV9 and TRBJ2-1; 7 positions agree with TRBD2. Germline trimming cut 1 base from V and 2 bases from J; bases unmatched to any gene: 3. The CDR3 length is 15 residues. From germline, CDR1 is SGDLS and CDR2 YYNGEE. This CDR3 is CASSVTSGTYNEQFF. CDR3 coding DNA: TGTGCCAGCAGCGTAACCAGCGGGACCTACAATGAGCAGTTCTTC.

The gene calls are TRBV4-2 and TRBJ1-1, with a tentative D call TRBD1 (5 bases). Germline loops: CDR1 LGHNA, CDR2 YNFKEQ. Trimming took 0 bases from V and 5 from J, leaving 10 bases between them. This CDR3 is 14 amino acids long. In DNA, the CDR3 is TGTGCCAGCAGCCAAGATGGGGGGATAACTGAAGCTTTCTTT. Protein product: CASSQDGGITEAFF.

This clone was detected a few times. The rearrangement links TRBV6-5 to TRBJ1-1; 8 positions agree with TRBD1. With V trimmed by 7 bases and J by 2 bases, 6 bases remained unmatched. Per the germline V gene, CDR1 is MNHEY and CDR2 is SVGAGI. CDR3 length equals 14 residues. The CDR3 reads CASNDAGGNTEAFF. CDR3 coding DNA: TGTGCCAGCAACGACGCAGGGGGCAACACTGAAGCTTTCTTT.

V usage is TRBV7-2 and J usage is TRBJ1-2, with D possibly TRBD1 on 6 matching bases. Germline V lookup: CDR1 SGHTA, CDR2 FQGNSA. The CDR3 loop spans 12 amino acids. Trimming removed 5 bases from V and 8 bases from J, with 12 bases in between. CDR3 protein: CASSLTGAGYTF. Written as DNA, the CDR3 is TGTGCCAGCAGCCTGACGGGGGCGGGCTACACCTTC. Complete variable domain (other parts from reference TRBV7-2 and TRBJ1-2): GAGVSQSPSNKVTEKGKDVELRCDPISGHTALYWYRQSLGQGLEFLIYFQGNSAPDKSGLPSDRFSAERTGGSVSTLTIQRTQQEDSAVYLCASSLTGAGYTFGSGTRLTVV.

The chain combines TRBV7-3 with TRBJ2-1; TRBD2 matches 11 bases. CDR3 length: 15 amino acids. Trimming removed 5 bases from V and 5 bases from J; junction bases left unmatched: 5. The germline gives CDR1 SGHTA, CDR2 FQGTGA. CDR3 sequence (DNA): TGTGCCAGCAGCATCACTAGCGGGAGTAACAATGAGCAGTTCTTC. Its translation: CASSITSGSNNEQFF. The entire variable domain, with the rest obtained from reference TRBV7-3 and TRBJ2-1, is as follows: GAGVSQTPSNKVTEKGKYVELRCDPISGHTALYWYRQSLGQGPEFLIYFQGTGAADDSGLPNDRFFAVRPEGSVSTLKIQRTERGDSAVYLCASSITSGSNNEQFFGPGTRLTVL.

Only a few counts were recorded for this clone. CDR3 region: CATINRGRTGGTDTQYF. The CDR3 coding sequence is TGTGCTACCATAAACAGGGGGCGGACCGGAGGCACAGATACGCAGTATTTT. The chain couples TRBV7-7 to TRBJ2-3, with TRBD1 matching 9 bases. Per the germline V gene, CDR1 is SSHAT and CDR2 is FNYEAQ (reference sequence). The CDR3 contains 17 residues.

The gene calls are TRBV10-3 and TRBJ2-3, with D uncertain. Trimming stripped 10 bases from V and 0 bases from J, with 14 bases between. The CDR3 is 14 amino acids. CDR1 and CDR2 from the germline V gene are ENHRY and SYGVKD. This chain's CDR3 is CATQRGTSTDTQYF. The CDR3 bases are TGTGCCACCCAGAGAGGAACGAGCACAGATACGCAGTATTTT.

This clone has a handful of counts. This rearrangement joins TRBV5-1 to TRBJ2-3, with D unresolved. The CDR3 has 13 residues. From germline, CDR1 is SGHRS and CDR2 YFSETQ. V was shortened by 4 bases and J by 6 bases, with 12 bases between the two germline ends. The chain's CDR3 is CASSTDPSDTQYF. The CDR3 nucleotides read TGCGCCAGCAGCACCGACCCTTCGGATACGCAGTATTTT.